The source of this T cell receptor beta chain is a study of T cell responses to AZD1222 COVID-19 vaccine. CDR3 length equals 14 residues. With 5 bases removed from V and 3 bases from J, the gap between germline ends came to 10 bases. Germline V gene lookup returns CDR1 SGHVS and CDR2 FQNEAQ. Study results and caveats: Repertoires were collected only later (after the peak T cell response had occurred). Among AZD1222 vaccinees, only six or seven were seropositive at baseline.

Points on this clone: What it recognizes is unknown.

Produced via immunoSEQ multiplex PCR; TCRdb's table is partial and in-frame only. The sample includes some 170,000 clones, roughly nine tenths of them seen just once. V is TRBV7-8 and J is TRBJ2-2, with D possibly being TRBD1 or TRBD2 (5 bases each). The sequence came from an adult in good health. The sequenced sample was peripheral blood, obtained on day 0 of MenACWY control vaccination. This CDR3 is CASSHGTDTGELFF. CDR3 bases: TGTGCCAGCAGCCACGGGACCGACACCGGGGAGCTGTTTTTT.